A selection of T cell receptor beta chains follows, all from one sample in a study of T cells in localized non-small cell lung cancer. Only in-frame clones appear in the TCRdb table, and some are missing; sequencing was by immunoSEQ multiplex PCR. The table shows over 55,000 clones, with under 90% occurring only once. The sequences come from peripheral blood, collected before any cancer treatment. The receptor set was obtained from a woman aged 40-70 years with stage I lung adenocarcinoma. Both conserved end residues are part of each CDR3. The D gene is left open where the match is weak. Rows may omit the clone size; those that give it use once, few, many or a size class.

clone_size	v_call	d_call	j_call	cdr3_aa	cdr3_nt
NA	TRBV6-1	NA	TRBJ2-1	CASSEIKGQRGNEQFF	TGTGCCAGCAGTGAAATAAAGGGGCAAAGAGGCAATGAGCAGTTCTTC
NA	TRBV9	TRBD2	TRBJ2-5	CASSPRTSGRASQETQYF	TGTGCCAGCAGCCCCCGGACTAGCGGGAGGGCGAGCCAAGAGACCCAGTACTTC
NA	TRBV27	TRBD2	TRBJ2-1	CASSLRSSGGARNEQFF	TGTGCCAGCAGTCTTCGTTCTAGCGGGGGGGCACGGAATGAGCAGTTCTTC
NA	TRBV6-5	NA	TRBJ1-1	CASRTQGYTEAFF	TGTGCCAGCAGAACACAGGGATACACTGAAGCTTTCTTT
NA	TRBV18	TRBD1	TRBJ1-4	CASSPGQGKEKLFF	TGTGCCAGCTCCCCGGGACAGGGGAAGGAAAAACTGTTTTTT
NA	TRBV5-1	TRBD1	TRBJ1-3	CASSTGTASSGNTIYF	TGCGCCAGCAGCACGGGGACAGCTAGCTCTGGAAACACCATATATTTT
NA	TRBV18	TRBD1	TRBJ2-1	CASSEGTGGYNEQFF	TGTGCCAGCTCGGAAGGGACAGGGGGCTACAATGAGCAGTTCTTC
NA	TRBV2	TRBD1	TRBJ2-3	CASAGQGAADTQYF	TGTGCCAGCGCCGGACAGGGGGCCGCAGATACGCAGTATTTT
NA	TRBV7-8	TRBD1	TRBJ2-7	CASKQGTGATNEQYF	TGTGCCAGCAAGCAAGGGACAGGGGCAACGAACGAGCAGTACTTC
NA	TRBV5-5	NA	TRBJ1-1	CASSFGVSGTEAFF	TGTGCCAGCAGCTTCGGGGTGTCAGGAACTGAAGCTTTCTTT
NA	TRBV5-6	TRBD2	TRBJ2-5	CASSLTSGETQYF	TGTGCCAGCAGCTTGACTAGCGGGGAGACCCAGTACTTC
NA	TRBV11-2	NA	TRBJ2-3	CASRSKYDTQYF	TGTGCCAGCAGGTCAAAGTACGATACGCAGTATTTT
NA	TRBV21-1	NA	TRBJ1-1	CASISDRGNTEAFF	TGTGCCAGCATCTCGGACAGGGGGAACACTGAAGCTTTCTTT
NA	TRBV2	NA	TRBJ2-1	CVSSVLPLANEQFF	TGTGTCAGCAGTGTATTACCCCTGGCCAATGAGCAGTTCTTC
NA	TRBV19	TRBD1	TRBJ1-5	CASSIPGQGVNQPQHF	TGTGCCAGTAGTATCCCGGGACAGGGAGTTAATCAGCCCCAGCATTTT
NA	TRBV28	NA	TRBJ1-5	CASSFGNQPQHF	TGTGCCAGCAGTTTCGGCAATCAGCCCCAGCATTTT
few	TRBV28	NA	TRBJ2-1	CASSLPRAHNNEQFF	TGTGCCAGCAGTTTACCGCGGGCCCATAACAATGAGCAGTTCTTC
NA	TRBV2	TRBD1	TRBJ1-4	CASTDRGGTNEKLFF	TGTGCCAGCACGGACAGGGGCGGAACTAATGAAAAACTGTTTTTT
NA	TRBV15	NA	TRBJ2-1	CATSEDRGGRGFNEQFF	TGTGCCACCAGCGAAGACCGAGGGGGGCGCGGGTTCAATGAGCAGTTCTTC
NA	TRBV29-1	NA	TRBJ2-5	CSVGGSRQETQYF	TGCAGCGTTGGGGGAAGTAGGCAAGAGACCCAGTACTTC
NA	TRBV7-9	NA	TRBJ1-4	CASSLGSGTEKLFF	TGTGCCAGCAGCTTAGGGAGTGGTACGGAAAAACTGTTTTTT
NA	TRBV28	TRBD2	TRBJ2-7	CASSSAGGPEEQYF	TGTGCCAGCAGTTCGGCGGGAGGGCCTGAAGAGCAGTACTTC
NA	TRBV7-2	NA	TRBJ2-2	CASNQAGTNTGELFF	TGTGCCAGCAACCAGGCAGGGACGAACACCGGGGAGCTGTTTTTT
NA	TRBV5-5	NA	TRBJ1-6	CASSSRDGNSPLHF	TGTGCCAGCAGCTCGAGGGACGGGAATTCACCCCTCCACTTT
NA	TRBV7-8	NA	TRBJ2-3	CASSFLGTSTDTQYF	TGTGCCAGCAGCTTTCTCGGAACGAGCACAGATACGCAGTATTTT
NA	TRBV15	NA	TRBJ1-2	CATSRDGTKDYGYTF	TGTGCCACCAGCAGGGACGGGACCAAAGACTATGGCTACACCTTC
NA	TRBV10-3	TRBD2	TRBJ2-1	CAISESGGAESKFF	TGTGCCATCAGTGAGTCGGGAGGGGCAGAAAGTAAGTTCTTC
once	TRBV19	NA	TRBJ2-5	CASSTTADETQYF	TGTGCCAGTAGTACTACTGCGGACGAGACCCAGTACTTC
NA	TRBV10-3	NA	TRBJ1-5	CAISERAPQDNQPQHF	TGTGCCATCAGTGAACGGGCACCGCAAGACAATCAGCCCCAGCATTTT
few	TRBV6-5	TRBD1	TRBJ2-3	CASSPTGSTDTQYF	TGTGCCAGCAGCCCGACAGGGTCCACAGATACGCAGTATTTT
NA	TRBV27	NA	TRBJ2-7	CASTSALRDFGTYEQYF	TGTGCCAGCACCTCCGCTTTACGAGACTTTGGAACCTACGAGCAGTACTTC
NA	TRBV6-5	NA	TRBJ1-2	CASRRRTASYTF	TGTGCCAGCAGGCGTCGGACAGCGAGCTACACCTTC
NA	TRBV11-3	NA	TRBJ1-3	CASSLDSGLSGNTIYF	TGTGCCAGCAGCTTAGATAGCGGACTCTCTGGAAACACCATATATTTT
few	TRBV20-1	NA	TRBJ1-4	CSAIDEKLFF	TGCAGTGCCATCGATGAAAAACTGTTTTTT
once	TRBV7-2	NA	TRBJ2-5	CASSLGRKVQETQYF	TGTGCCAGCAGCTTAGGCCGAAAAGTACAAGAGACCCAGTACTTC
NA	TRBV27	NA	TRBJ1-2	CASSSGEREHGYTF	TGTGCCAGCAGTTCCGGGGAGAGGGAGCATGGCTACACCTTC
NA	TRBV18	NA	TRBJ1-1	CASSLDSNTEAFF	TGTGCCAGCTCACTGGACAGTAACACTGAAGCTTTCTTT
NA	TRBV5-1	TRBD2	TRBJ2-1	CASSELAGPENEQFF	TGCGCCAGCAGCGAGCTAGCGGGGCCGGAAAATGAGCAGTTCTTC
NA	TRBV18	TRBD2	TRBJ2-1	CASSPNAGGYSHEQFF	TGTGCCAGCTCACCAAACGCGGGGGGTTACTCCCATGAGCAGTTCTTC
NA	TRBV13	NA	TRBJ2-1	CASSLVAPSSYNEQFF	TGTGCCAGCAGCTTAGTAGCTCCGAGCTCCTACAATGAGCAGTTCTTC
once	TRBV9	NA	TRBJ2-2	CASSVEDRGNTGELFF	TGTGCCAGCAGCGTAGAGGATCGGGGAAACACCGGGGAGCTGTTTTTT
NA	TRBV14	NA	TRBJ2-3	CASSQGGDRLRTDTQYF	TGTGCCAGCAGCCAAGGGGGGGACAGACTTCGCACAGATACGCAGTATTTT
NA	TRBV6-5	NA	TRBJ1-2	CASRPRDNYGYTF	TGTGCCAGCAGACCCCGGGACAACTATGGCTACACCTTC
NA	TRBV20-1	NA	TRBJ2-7	CSARGPSEQYF	TGCAGTGCTAGAGGGCCTAGCGAGCAGTACTTC
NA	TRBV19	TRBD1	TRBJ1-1	CASDRGTEAFF	TGTGCCAGTGACAGGGGGACTGAAGCTTTCTTT
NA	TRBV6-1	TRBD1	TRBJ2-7	CASLQGASYEQYF	TGTGCCAGCCTACAGGGGGCCTCCTACGAGCAGTACTTC
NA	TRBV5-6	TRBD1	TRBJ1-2	CASSSPGTAIYGYTF	TGTGCCAGCAGCTCCCCCGGGACAGCGATCTATGGCTACACCTTC
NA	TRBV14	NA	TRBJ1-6	CASSGQRINSPLHF	TGTGCCAGCAGCGGACAGCGAATTAATTCACCCCTCCACTTT